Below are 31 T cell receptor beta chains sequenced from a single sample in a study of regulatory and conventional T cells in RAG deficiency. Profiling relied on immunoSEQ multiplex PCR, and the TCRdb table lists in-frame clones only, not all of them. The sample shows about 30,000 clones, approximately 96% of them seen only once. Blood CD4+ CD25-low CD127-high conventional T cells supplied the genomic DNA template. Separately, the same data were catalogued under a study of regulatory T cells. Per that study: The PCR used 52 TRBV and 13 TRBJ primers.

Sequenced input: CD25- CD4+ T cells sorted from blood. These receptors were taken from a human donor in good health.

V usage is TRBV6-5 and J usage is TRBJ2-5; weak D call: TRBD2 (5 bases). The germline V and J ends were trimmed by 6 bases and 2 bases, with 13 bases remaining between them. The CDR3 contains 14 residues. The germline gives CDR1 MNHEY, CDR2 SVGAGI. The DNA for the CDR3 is TGTGCCAGCAGAACGCGGGCGGCACAAGAGACCCAGTACTTC. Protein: CASRTRAAQETQYF.

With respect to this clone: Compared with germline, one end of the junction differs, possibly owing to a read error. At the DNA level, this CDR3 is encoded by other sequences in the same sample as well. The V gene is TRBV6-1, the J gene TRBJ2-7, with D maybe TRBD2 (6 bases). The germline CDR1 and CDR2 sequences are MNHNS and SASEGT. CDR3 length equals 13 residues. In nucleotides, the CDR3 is TGCGCCAGCACCCCCCGGGGGACCTACGAGCAGTACTTC. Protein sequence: CASTPRGTYEQYF.

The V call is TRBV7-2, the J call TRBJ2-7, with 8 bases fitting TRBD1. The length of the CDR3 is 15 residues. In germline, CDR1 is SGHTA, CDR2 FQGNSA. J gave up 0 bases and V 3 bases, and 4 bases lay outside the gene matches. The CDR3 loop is CASSFPGTGSYEQYF. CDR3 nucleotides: TGTGCCAGCAGCTTCCCCGGGACAGGCTCCTACGAGCAGTACTTC.

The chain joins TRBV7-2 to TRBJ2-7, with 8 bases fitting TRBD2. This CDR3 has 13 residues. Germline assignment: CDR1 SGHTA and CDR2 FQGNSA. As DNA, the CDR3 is TGTGCAAGCGGGACTAGACCCACCTACGAGCAGTACTTC. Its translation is CASGTRPTYEQYF. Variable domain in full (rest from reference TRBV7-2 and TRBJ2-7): GAGVSQSPSNKVTEKGKDVELRCDPISGHTALYWYRQSLGQGLEFLIYFQGNSAPDKSGLPSDRFSAERTGGSVSTLTIQRTQQEDSAVYLCASGTRPTYEQYFGPGTRLTVT.

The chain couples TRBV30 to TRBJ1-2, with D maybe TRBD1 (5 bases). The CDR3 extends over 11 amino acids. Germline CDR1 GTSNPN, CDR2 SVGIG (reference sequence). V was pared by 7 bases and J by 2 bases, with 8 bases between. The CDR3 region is CASWGNYGYTF. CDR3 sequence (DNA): TGTGCCTCTTGGGGCAACTATGGCTACACCTTC.

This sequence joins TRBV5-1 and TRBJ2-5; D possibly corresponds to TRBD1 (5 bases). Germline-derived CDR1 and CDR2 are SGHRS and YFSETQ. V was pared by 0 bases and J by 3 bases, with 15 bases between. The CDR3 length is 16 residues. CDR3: CASSLGSAGPKETQYF. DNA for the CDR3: TGCGCCAGCAGCTTGGGTTCGGCAGGGCCTAAAGAGACCCAGTACTTC.

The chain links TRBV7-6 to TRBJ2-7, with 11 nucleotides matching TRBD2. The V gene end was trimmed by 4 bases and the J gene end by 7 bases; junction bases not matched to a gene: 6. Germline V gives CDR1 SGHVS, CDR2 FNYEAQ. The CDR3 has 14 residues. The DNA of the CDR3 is TGTGCCAGCAGCTCGACTAGCGGGAATGGGGAGCAGTACTTC. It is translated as CASSSTSGNGEQYF. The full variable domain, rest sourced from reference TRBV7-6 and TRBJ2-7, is GAGVSQSPRYKVTKRGQDVALRCDPISGHVSLYWYRQALGQGPEFLTYFNYEAQQDKSGLPNDRFSAERPEGSISTLTIQRTEQRDSAMYRCASSSTSGNGEQYFGPGTRLTVT.

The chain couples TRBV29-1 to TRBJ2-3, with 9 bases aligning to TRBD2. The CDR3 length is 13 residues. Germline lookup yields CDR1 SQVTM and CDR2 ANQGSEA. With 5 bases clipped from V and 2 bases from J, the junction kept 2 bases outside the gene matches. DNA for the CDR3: TGCAGCGTTAGCGGGAGGTACACAGATACGCAGTATTTT. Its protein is CSVSGRYTDTQYF.

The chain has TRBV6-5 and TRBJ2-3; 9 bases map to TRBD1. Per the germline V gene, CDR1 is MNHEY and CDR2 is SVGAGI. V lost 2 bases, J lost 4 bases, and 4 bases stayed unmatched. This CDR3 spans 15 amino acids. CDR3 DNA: TGTGCCAGCAGTTACGGAGGACAGGGGCCAGATACGCAGTATTTT. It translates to CASSYGGQGPDTQYF.

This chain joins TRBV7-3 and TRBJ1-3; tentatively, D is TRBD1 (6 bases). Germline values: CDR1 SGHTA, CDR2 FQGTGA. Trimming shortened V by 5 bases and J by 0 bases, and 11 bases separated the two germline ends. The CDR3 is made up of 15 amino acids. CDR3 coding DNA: TGTGCCAGCAGCCGTGGACAGTCCTCTGGAAACACCATATATTTT. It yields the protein CASSRGQSSGNTIYF. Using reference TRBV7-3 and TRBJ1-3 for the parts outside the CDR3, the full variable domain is GAGVSQTPSNKVTEKGKYVELRCDPISGHTALYWYRQSLGQGPEFLIYFQGTGAADDSGLPNDRFFAVRPEGSVSTLKIQRTERGDSAVYLCASSRGQSSGNTIYFGEGSWLTVV.

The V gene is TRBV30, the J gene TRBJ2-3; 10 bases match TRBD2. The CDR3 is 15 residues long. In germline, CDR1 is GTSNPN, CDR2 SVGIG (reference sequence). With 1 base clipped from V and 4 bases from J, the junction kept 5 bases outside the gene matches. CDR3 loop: CAWSGASGSADTQYF. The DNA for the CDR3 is TGTGCCTGGAGTGGGGCTAGCGGGAGCGCAGATACGCAGTATTTT.

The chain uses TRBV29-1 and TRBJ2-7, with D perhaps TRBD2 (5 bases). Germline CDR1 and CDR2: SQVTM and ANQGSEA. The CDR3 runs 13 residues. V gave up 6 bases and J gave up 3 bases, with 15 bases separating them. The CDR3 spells CSVPGGKGYEQYF. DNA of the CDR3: TGCAGCGTCCCCGGAGGAAAGGGCTACGAGCAGTACTTC.

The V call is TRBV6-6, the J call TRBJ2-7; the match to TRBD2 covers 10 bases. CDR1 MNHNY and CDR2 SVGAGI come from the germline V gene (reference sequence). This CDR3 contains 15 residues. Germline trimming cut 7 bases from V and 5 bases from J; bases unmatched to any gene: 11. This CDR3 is CASTNPSGGAHEQYF. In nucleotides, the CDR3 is TGTGCCAGCACAAACCCAAGCGGGGGGGCCCACGAGCAGTACTTC.

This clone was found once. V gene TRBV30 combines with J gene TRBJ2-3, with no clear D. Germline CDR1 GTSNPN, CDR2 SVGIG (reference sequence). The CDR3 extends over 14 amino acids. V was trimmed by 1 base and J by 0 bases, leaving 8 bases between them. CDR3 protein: CAWSEDKSTDTQYF. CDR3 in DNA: TGTGCCTGGAGTGAAGACAAGAGCACAGATACGCAGTATTTT.

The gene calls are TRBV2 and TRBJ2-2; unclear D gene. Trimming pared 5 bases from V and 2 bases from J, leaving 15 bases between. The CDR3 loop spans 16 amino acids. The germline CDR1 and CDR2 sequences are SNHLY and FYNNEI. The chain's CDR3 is CASSPTPSQNTGELFF. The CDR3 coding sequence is TGTGCCAGCAGTCCGACACCGTCTCAAAACACCGGGGAGCTGTTTTTT.

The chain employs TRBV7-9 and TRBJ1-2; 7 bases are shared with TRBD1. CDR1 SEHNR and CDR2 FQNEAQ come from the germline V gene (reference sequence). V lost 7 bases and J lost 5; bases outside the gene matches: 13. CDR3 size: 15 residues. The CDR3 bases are TGTGCCAGCACGCGCAGGGGGGTCTGGGAATATGGCTACACCTTC. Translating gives CASTRRGVWEYGYTF.

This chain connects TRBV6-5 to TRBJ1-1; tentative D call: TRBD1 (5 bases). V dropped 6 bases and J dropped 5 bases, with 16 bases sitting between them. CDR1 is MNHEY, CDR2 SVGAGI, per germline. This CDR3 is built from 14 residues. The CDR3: CASSTQGLFTEAFF. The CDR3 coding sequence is TGTGCCAGCAGCACTCAGGGACTATTTACTGAAGCTTTCTTT.

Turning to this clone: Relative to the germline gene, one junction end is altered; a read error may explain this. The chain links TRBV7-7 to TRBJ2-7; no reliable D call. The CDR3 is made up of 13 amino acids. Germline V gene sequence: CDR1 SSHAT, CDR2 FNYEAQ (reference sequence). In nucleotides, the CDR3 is TGTGCTAGCAGCTCCCTAGGTGATTACGAGCAGTACTTC. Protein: CASSSLGDYEQYF.

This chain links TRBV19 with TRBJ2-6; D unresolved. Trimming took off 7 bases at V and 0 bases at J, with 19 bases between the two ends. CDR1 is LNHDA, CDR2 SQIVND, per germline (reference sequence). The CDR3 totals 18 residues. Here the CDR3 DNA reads TGTGCCAGTACCATGTCGCAGAATTCCCTCTCTGGGGCCAACGTCCTGACTTTC. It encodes CASTMSQNSLSGANVLTF.

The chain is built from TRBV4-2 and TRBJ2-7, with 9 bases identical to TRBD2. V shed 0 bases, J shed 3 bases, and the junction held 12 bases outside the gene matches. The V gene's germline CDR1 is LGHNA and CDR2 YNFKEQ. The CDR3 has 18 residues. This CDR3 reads CASSQEIKSTSGFYEQYF. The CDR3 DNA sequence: TGTGCCAGCAGCCAAGAAATCAAGTCGACTAGCGGATTCTACGAGCAGTACTTC.

The CDR3 spells CASGAVGTGQETQYF. As DNA, the CDR3 is TGTGCTAGTGGCGCCGTGGGGACAGGGCAAGAGACCCAGTACTTC. The V and J genes are TRBV12-5 and TRBJ2-5; 9 nucleotides line up with TRBD1. Trimming removed 6 bases from V and 2 bases from J; junction bases left unmatched: 7. The V gene's germline CDR1 is LGHNT and CDR2 FRNRAP. This CDR3 contains 15 residues.

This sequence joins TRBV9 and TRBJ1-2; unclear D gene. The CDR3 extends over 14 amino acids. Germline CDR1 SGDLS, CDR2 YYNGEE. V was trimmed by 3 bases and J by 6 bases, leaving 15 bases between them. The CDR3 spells CASSERMRDHGYTF. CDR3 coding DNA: TGTGCCAGCAGCGAACGGATGAGGGATCATGGCTACACCTTC.

CDR3 sequence (DNA): TGCGCCAGCAGGTCCTCCGCACAGGGTAATGAAAAACTGTTTTTT. Translation gives CASRSSAQGNEKLFF. This sequence joins TRBV5-1 and TRBJ1-4; a weak D match, TRBD1 (6 bases). Looked up from germline, CDR1 is SGHRS and CDR2 is YFSETQ. The CDR3 extends over 15 amino acids. V shed 5 bases and J shed 4 bases, with 15 bases lying between them.

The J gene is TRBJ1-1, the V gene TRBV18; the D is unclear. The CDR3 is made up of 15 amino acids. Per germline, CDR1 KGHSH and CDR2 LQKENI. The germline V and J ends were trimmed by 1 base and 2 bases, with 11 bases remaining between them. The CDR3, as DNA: TGTGCCAGCTCACCACAAGCGGGGAGAAACACTGAAGCTTTCTTT. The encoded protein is CASSPQAGRNTEAFF.

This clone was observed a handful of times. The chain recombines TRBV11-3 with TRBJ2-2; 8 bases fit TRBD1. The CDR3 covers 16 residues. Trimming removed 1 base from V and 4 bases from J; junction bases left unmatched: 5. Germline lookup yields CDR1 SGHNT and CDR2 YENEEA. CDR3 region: CASSLGQGATTGELFF. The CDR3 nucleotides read TGTGCCAGCAGCTTAGGGCAGGGGGCGACCACCGGGGAGCTGTTTTTT.

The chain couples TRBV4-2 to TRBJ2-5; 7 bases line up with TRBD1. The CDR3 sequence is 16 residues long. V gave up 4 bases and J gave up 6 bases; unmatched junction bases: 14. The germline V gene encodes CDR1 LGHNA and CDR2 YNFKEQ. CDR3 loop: CASSRSTGFAEKTQYF. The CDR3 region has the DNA TGTGCCAGCAGCCGATCGACAGGGTTCGCAGAGAAGACCCAGTACTTC.

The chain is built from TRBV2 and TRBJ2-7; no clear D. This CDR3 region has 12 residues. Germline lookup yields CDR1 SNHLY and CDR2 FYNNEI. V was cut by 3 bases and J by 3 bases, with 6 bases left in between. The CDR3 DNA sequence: TGTGCCAGCAGTGACAACGGCTACGAGCAGTACTTC. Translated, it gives CASSDNGYEQYF.

The CDR3 DNA reads TGTGCCAGCAGCTTAGGAGCCGGACAGGGACCTAGCACAGATACGCAGTATTTT. Amino acids: CASSLGAGQGPSTDTQYF. The chain employs TRBV7-8 and TRBJ2-3; TRBD1 matches at 8 bases. The junction had 9 bases not matched to a gene; V was cut back by 1 base and J by 0 bases. CDR3 length equals 18 residues. Germline lookup yields CDR1 SGHVS and CDR2 FQNEAQ.

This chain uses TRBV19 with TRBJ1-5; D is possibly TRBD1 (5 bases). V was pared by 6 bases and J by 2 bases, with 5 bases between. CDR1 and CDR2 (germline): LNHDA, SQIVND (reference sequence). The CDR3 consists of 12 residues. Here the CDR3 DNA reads TGTGCCAGTAGACAGGGCAATCAGCCCCAGCATTTT. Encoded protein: CASRQGNQPQHF. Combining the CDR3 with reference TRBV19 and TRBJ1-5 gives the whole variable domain DGGITQSPKYLFRKEGQNVTLSCEQNLNHDAMYWYRQDPGQGLRLIYYSQIVNDFQKGDIAEGYSVSREKKESFPLTVTSAQKNPTAFYLCASRQGNQPQHFGDGTRLSIL.

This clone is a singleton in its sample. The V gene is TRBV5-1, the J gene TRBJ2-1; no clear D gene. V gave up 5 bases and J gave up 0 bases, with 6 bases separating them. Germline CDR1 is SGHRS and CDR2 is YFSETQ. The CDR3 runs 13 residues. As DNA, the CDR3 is TGCGCCAGCAGTACAACCTCCTACAATGAGCAGTTCTTC. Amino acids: CASSTTSYNEQFF.

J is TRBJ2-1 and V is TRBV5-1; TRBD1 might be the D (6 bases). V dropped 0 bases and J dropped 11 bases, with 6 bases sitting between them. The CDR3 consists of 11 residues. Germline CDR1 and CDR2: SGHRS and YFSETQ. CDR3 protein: CASSLGGQQFF. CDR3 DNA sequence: TGCGCCAGCAGCTTGGGGGGGCAGCAGTTCTTC.